The T cell receptor beta chain described here comes from a study of cytomegalovirus exposure and HLA in healthy donors. Study-level background: Clustering assigned 81% of the roughly 420 genotyped donors to the Caucasian-associated ancestry cluster. Points from the study as a whole: Data from an earlier analysis indicated that most TCR beta V segments were productive either about 87% or about 30% of the time.

Only a few counts were recorded for this clone. Antigen unknown. PCR used 60 Vbeta primers and 13 Jbeta primers. Assay: immunoSEQ multiplex PCR; the TCRdb copy retains only in-frame clones and omits some. The data show under 200,000 clones, with around 85% seen just once and around 2% held by the top ten. Sequencing used PBMCs. The receptor was isolated from a human donor in good health.

This CDR3 reads CASSQNRGVPEAFF. As DNA, the CDR3 is TGCGCCAGCAGCCAGAACAGGGGAGTCCCTGAAGCTTTCTTT. The genes are TRBV4-1 and TRBJ1-1, with TRBD1 matching 7 bases. There are 14 residues in the CDR3. CDR1 and CDR2 (germline): MGHRA, YSYEKL. J gave up 6 bases and V 3 bases, and 7 bases lay outside the gene matches.